This T cell receptor beta chain is drawn from a study of human T cells and chemical hapten exposure. The time point is: patch test 1, 2 weeks after DPC sensitization. Treatment here: therapeutic diphenylcyclopropenone sensitization with weekly scalp DPC. The CDR3 consists of 17 residues. CDR1 and CDR2 (germline): KGHDR, SFDVKD. Trimming cost V 5 bases and J 0 bases, with 13 bases left between them. TCRdb re-called the RACE reads with MiXCR, one entry per CDR3 protein. Counted here are fewer than 400,000 distinct CDR3 sequences, roughly 6.9% occurring once; the ten biggest clones make up 8.4%. This clonotype was recorded at least ten times.

This TCR came from a woman younger than 30 with alopecia areata. Some clones in this sample may be carry-over from other donors' samples. V usage is TRBV24-1 and J usage is TRBJ2-6; no definite D call. The sequenced sample was whole blood, obtained in connection with sensitization to the hapten diphenylcyclopropenone (DPC). Here the CDR3 DNA reads TGTGCCACCAGTGCCCGGCCCGACACCTCTGGGGCCAACGTCCTGACTTTC. It translates to CATSARPDTSGANVLTF.